These 27 T cell receptor beta chains originate from one sample sequenced in a study of CD4+ T cells in melanoma. Measured with immunoSEQ multiplex PCR; TCRdb has only the in-frame clones, and not every one. The data contain some 50,000 clones, about 91% of them singletons. Sequences were obtained from peripheral blood. Every receptor here comes from a human donor with melanoma.

The gene calls are TRBV5-1 and TRBJ2-5; 12 nucleotides match TRBD2. The germline CDR1 and CDR2 sequences are SGHRS and YFSETQ. Trimming took 6 bases from V and 2 from J; bases not matched to a gene: 5. The CDR3 runs 15 residues. In DNA form, the CDR3 reads TGCGCCAGCACCTTAGGACTAGCGGGGCAAGAGACCCAGTACTTC. Translating gives CASTLGLAGQETQYF. The entire variable domain, with the rest obtained from reference TRBV5-1 and TRBJ2-5, is as follows: KAGVTQTPRYLIKTRGQQVTLSCSPISGHRSVSWYQQTPGQGLQFLFEYFSETQRNKGNFPGRFSGRQFSNSRSEMNVSTLELGDSALYLCASTLGLAGQETQYFGPGTRLLVL.

This chain connects TRBV19 to TRBJ2-3; tentatively, D is TRBD1 or TRBD2 (5 bases each). The germline V gene encodes CDR1 LNHDA and CDR2 SQIVND (reference sequence). This CDR3 is 12 amino acids long. The V and J ends lost 9 bases and 1 base respectively, with 8 bases between them. CDR3 protein: CASGDGTDTQYF. CDR3 DNA: TGTGCCAGCGGGGACGGCACAGATACGCAGTATTTT.

This chain uses TRBV4-2 with TRBJ1-6; a weak D match, TRBD1 (5 bases). The germline CDR1 and CDR2 sequences are LGHNA and YNFKEQ. V was shortened by 1 base and J by 9 bases, with 16 bases between the two germline ends. The CDR3 contains 16 residues. CDR3 nucleotides: TGTGCCAGCAGCCAAGGTCGCGGGGGAGTTGCTTCACCCCTCCACTTT. Its protein is CASSQGRGGVASPLHF.

The CDR3 is CASSIGAIEAFF. CDR3 in DNA: TGTGCCAGTAGTATAGGGGCCATTGAAGCTTTCTTT. V and J are TRBV19 and TRBJ1-1, with unresolved D. This CDR3 region has 12 residues. Germline V gene data show CDR1 as LNHDA and CDR2 as SQIVND (reference sequence). V lost 1 base, J lost 7 bases, and 7 bases lay in between.

The J gene is TRBJ2-7, the V gene TRBV19; 10 bases fit TRBD1. Per germline, CDR1 LNHDA and CDR2 SQIVND (reference sequence). V dropped 8 bases and J dropped 7; count of bases not matched to a gene: 2. The length of the CDR3 is 11 residues. As DNA, the CDR3 is TGTGCCAGTGGACAGGGGGAAGAGCAGTACTTC. It codes for CASGQGEEQYF. The full variable domain, rest sourced from reference TRBV19 and TRBJ2-7, is DGGITQSPKYLFRKEGQNVTLSCEQNLNHDAMYWYRQDPGQGLRLIYYSQIVNDFQKGDIAEGYSVSREKKESFPLTVTSAQKNPTAFYLCASGQGEEQYFGPGTRLTVT.

The V and J genes are TRBV9 and TRBJ1-1; 9 bases fit TRBD1. Losses at the gene ends were 4 bases for V and 11 bases for J; bases not matched to a gene: 9. Looked up from germline, CDR1 is SGDLS and CDR2 is YYNGEE. The CDR3 covers 13 residues. CDR3 bases: TGTGCCAGCAGCCACCGGGACAGGGATTCGGCTTTCTTT. Protein: CASSHRDRDSAFF. Complete variable domain (other parts from reference TRBV9 and TRBJ1-1): DSGVTQTPKHLITATGQRVTLRCSPRSGDLSVYWYQQSLDQGLQFLIQYYNGEERAKGNILERFSAQQFPDLHSELNLSSLELGDSALYFCASSHRDRDSAFFGQGTRLTVV.

This chain links TRBV6-1 with TRBJ1-1, with a possible D match to TRBD1 (5 bases). Germline V gene data show CDR1 as MNHNS and CDR2 as SASEGT. The CDR3 covers 16 residues. V dropped 0 bases and J dropped 2 bases, with 13 bases sitting between them. The CDR3 nucleotides are TGTGCCAGCAGTGAAGCAACCGGGGCCCCTAACACTGAAGCTTTCTTT. It encodes CASSEATGAPNTEAFF.

The rearrangement uses TRBV7-9 and TRBJ1-1; 9 positions match TRBD1. The V gene's germline CDR1 is SEHNR and CDR2 FQNEAQ (reference sequence). V was pared by 3 bases and J by 6 bases, with 2 bases of the junction left unmatched. CDR3 length: 13 residues. CDR3 coding DNA: TGTGCCAGCAGCTTGACAGGGGGAGCTGAAGCTTTCTTT. Translating gives CASSLTGGAEAFF.

CDR3 DNA: TGTGCCACCCTCTGGGGGACGGAGAATGAAAAACTGTTTTTT. Protein product: CATLWGTENEKLFF. The chain couples TRBV28 to TRBJ1-4; the D gene is possibly TRBD1 (5 bases). This CDR3 spans 14 amino acids. Germline lookup yields CDR1 MDHEN and CDR2 SYDVKM. V lost 10 bases to trimming and J lost 5 bases, with 17 bases between them. The full variable domain, with the rest looked up from reference TRBV28 and TRBJ1-4, is DVKVTQSSRYLVKRTGEKVFLECVQDMDHENMFWYRQDPGLGLRLIYFSYDVKMKEKGDIPEGYSVSREKKERFSLILESASTNQTSMYLCATLWGTENEKLFFGSGTQLSVL.

This chain joins TRBV5-6 and TRBJ2-1; D is undetermined. V lost 1 base, J lost 4 bases, and 9 bases lay in between. The CDR3 totals 14 residues. CDR1 and CDR2 from the germline V gene are SGHDT and YYEEEE. CDR3 residues: CASSLRGSYNEQFF. The CDR3 nucleotides are TGTGCCAGCAGCTTGCGTGGGTCATACAATGAGCAGTTCTTC. The full variable domain, completed using reference TRBV5-6 and TRBJ2-1, is DAGVTQSPTHLIKTRGQQVTLRCSPKSGHDTVSWYQQALGQGPQFIFQYYEEEERQRGNFPDRFSGHQFPNYSSELNVNALLLGDSALYLCASSLRGSYNEQFFGPGTRLTVL.

The chain links TRBV9 to TRBJ2-7; TRBD2 might be the D (6 bases). CDR1 and CDR2 (germline): SGDLS, YYNGEE. The germline V and J ends were trimmed by 2 bases and 3 bases, with 9 bases remaining between them. This CDR3 has 13 residues. The CDR3 DNA is TGTGCCAGCAGCGTCGGGGGTCTCTACGAGCAGTACTTC. Protein: CASSVGGLYEQYF.

The chain couples TRBV2 to TRBJ2-1, with 10 bases identical to TRBD2. Germline CDR1 reads SNHLY; CDR2 reads FYNNEI. The CDR3 spans 15 residues. V was pared by 0 bases and J by 12 bases, with 8 bases of the junction left unmatched. The CDR3 bases are TGTGCCAGCAGTGAAGCGGCTAGCGGGGGCTTTGGGCAGTTCTTC. Residues: CASSEAASGGFGQFF.

The J gene is TRBJ2-1, the V gene TRBV11-2, with a possible D match to TRBD2 (6 bases). Trimming took off 1 base at V and 1 base at J, with 11 bases between the two ends. The germline CDR1 and CDR2 sequences are SGHAT and FQNNGV. This CDR3 is built from 16 residues. CDR3 DNA sequence: TGTGCCAGCAGCTTAGCGCTAGCGCGATCCTACAATGAGCAGTTCTTC. Protein product: CASSLALARSYNEQFF. Combining the CDR3 with reference TRBV11-2 and TRBJ2-1 gives the whole variable domain EAGVAQSPRYKIIEKRQSVAFWCNPISGHATLYWYQQILGQGPKLLIQFQNNGVVDDSQLPKDRFSAERLKGVDSTLKIQPAKLEDSAVYLCASSLALARSYNEQFFGPGTRLTVL.

J is TRBJ1-3 and V is TRBV7-2; 10 positions agree with TRBD1. The V and J ends lost 5 bases and 0 bases, in that order; junction bases with no gene match: 7. CDR3 length: 17 amino acids. Looked up from germline, CDR1 is SGHTA and CDR2 is FQGNSA. The CDR3 protein is CASSRGTGAYSGNTIYF. The CDR3 bases are TGTGCCAGCAGCCGCGGGACAGGGGCTTACTCTGGAAACACCATATATTTT.

The chain recombines TRBV21-1 with TRBJ1-2. TRBV21-1 is an annotated pseudogene. The CDR3 sequence is 14 residues long. CDR3 nucleotide sequence: TGTGCCAGCAGCCCGCGGGGACGGGACTATGGCTACACCTTC. As protein: CASSPRGRDYGYTF.

V usage is TRBV5-6 and J usage is TRBJ1-1; D is possibly TRBD1 (5 bases). Deletions cut 1 base from V and 1 base from J, with 14 bases between. CDR1 SGHDT and CDR2 YYEEEE come from the germline V gene. This CDR3 has 16 residues. CDR3 sequence reads: CASSLKQVRPNTEAFF. CDR3 bases: TGTGCCAGCAGCTTGAAACAGGTCCGGCCGAACACTGAAGCTTTCTTT.

The chain couples TRBV7-9 to TRBJ2-7, with D tentatively TRBD1 (6 bases). CDR1 and CDR2 (germline): SEHNR, FQNEAQ (reference sequence). Trimming pared 5 bases from V and 6 bases from J, leaving 14 bases between. This CDR3 is built from 13 residues. The CDR3 nucleotides are TGTGCCAGCAGCCCGAGAGGGGGTGCCGAGCAGTACTTC. It translates to CASSPRGGAEQYF.

This chain joins TRBV6-1 and TRBJ1-4, with TRBD1 as a possible D gene (5 bases). Germline CDR1 reads MNHNS; CDR2 reads SASEGT. Trimming left V 4 bases short and J 4 bases short, with 22 bases between. This CDR3 region has 18 residues. The CDR3 nucleotides read TGTGCCAGCAGTGTCTCCAGGGCTATGGTCCTGGGTAATGAAAAACTGTTTTTT. The encoded protein is CASSVSRAMVLGNEKLFF.

The table lists this clone with a count of one. The V call is TRBV6-1, the J call TRBJ2-7; D is ambiguous. This CDR3 contains 12 residues. The germline V gene encodes CDR1 MNHNS and CDR2 SASEGT. The V end was cut by 6 bases, the J end by 1 base, with 7 bases between. CDR3 nucleotides: TGTGCCAGCAGCATTTCGTCCTACGAGCAGTACTTC. Translation gives CASSISSYEQYF.

The chain couples TRBV5-4 to TRBJ1-1; 8 bases agree with TRBD1. Germline CDR1 is SGHNT and CDR2 is YYREEE (reference sequence). The junction had 2 bases not matched to a gene; V was cut back by 2 bases and J by 2 bases. There are 14 residues in the CDR3. The CDR3 DNA reads as TGTGCCAGCAGCTTCGACAGGGGTAACACTGAAGCTTTCTTT. It encodes CASSFDRGNTEAFF.

This clone was counted a few times. The rearrangement uses TRBV7-2 and TRBJ1-2, with 8 bases lining up with TRBD1. The CDR3 loop spans 13 amino acids. The ends lost 5 bases at V and 4 bases at J; junction bases unmatched: 3. Germline V lookup: CDR1 SGHTA, CDR2 FQGNSA. This CDR3 reads CASSETGVYGYTF. DNA of the CDR3: TGTGCCAGCAGCGAGACAGGGGTCTATGGCTACACCTTC.

This chain uses TRBV9 with TRBJ2-3; 8 nucleotides align to TRBD1. CDR1 SGDLS and CDR2 YYNGEE come from the germline V gene. V lost 4 bases, J lost 6 bases, and 7 bases stayed unmatched. The CDR3 is 14 amino acids. As DNA, the CDR3 is TGTGCCAGCAGCCCCCCAGGGGGCAGGGATACGCAGTATTTT. It codes for CASSPPGGRDTQYF. Using reference TRBV9 and TRBJ2-3 for the parts outside the CDR3, the full variable domain is DSGVTQTPKHLITATGQRVTLRCSPRSGDLSVYWYQQSLDQGLQFLIQYYNGEERAKGNILERFSAQQFPDLHSELNLSSLELGDSALYFCASSPPGGRDTQYFGPGTRLTVL.

The chain uses TRBV6-6 and TRBJ2-2; TRBD1 agrees at 12 bases. V lost 5 bases, J lost 5 bases, and 6 bases stayed unmatched. Germline assignment: CDR1 MNHNY and CDR2 SVGAGI (reference sequence). The CDR3 extends over 16 amino acids. The CDR3 sequence is CASSARGQGATGELFF. The CDR3 DNA reads as TGTGCCAGCAGTGCCCGGGGACAGGGGGCGACCGGGGAGCTGTTTTTT.

As for this clone: The same CDR3 can be traced to other DNA sequences in this sample. The rearrangement joins TRBV5-6 to TRBJ2-7; 10 nucleotides align to TRBD2. With 4 bases clipped from V and 8 bases from J, the junction kept 12 bases outside the gene matches. Per germline, CDR1 SGHDT and CDR2 YYEEEE. The CDR3 contains 15 residues. The CDR3 loop is CASSTPSGGLIKQYF. DNA of the CDR3: TGTGCCAGCAGCACTCCTAGCGGGGGACTTATCAAGCAGTACTTC. Full variable domain (outside the CDR3, taken from reference TRBV5-6 and TRBJ2-7): DAGVTQSPTHLIKTRGQQVTLRCSPKSGHDTVSWYQQALGQGPQFIFQYYEEEERQRGNFPDRFSGHQFPNYSSELNVNALLLGDSALYLCASSTPSGGLIKQYFGPGTRLTVT.

This sequence joins TRBV18 and TRBJ1-1; the match to TRBD1 covers 9 bases. The J segment lost 0 bases and the V segment lost 4 bases, leaving 0 bases of the junction unmatched. CDR1 and CDR2 from the germline V gene are KGHSH and LQKENI. The CDR3 sequence is 14 residues long. The CDR3 DNA reads TGTGCCAGCTCACGACAGGGGGTGAACACTGAAGCTTTCTTT. Translated: CASSRQGVNTEAFF.

The CDR3 reads CASGSTQGARNSPLHF. DNA of the CDR3: TGTGCCAGCGGGTCGACTCAGGGGGCGCGTAATTCACCCCTCCACTTT. The V gene is TRBV7-2, the J gene TRBJ1-6; 8 positions match TRBD1. CDR1 SGHTA and CDR2 FQGNSA come from the germline V gene. This CDR3 is built from 16 residues. The V segment lost 8 bases and the J segment 6 bases; nucleotides outside the gene matches: 12.

This clone has a handful of counts. The chain has TRBV30 and TRBJ1-5; TRBD1 might be the D (6 bases). V lost 3 bases and J lost 3, with 9 bases in between. The CDR3 runs 13 residues. Looked up from germline, CDR1 is GTSNPN and CDR2 is SVGIG (reference sequence). As DNA, the CDR3 is TGTGCCTGGAGCAGGGGACCCAATCAGCCCCAGCATTTT. Encoded protein: CAWSRGPNQPQHF.